This is a list of T cell receptor beta chains from one sample in a study of OX40 agonist ivuxolimab in advanced cancers. Data came from immunoSEQ multiplex PCR; TCRdb stores just in-frame clones and leaves some out. The sample yields some 2,400 clones, about 79% seen once. The specimen comprised CD4+ or CD8+ T cells sorted from blood, sampled in a trial of the OX40 agonist ivuxolimab. These receptors were obtained from an adult with an advanced solid tumor such as melanoma, head and neck, liver or kidney cancer. The CDR3 runs from the conserved cysteine through the conserved F or W. A D gene is named only where the DNA matches it firmly. Rows give clone size only sometimes, using once, few, many, or a class for an expanded clone.

clone_size | cdr3_length | d_call | j_call | v_call | cdr3_aa | cdr3_nt
. | 13 | TRBD1 | TRBJ2-5 | TRBV11-2 | CASSPRPDRAGYF | TGTGCCAGCAGCCCCCGACCCGACAGGGCGGGTTACTTC
. | 15 | . | TRBJ1-1 | TRBV2 | CASSASEVRRTEAFF | TGTGCCAGCAGTGCCTCGGAGGTTCGTCGGACTGAAGCTTTCTTT
few | 11 | . | TRBJ1-1 | TRBV29-1 | CSVAGYTEAFF | TGCAGCGTTGCAGGGTACACTGAAGCTTTCTTT
once | 15 | . | TRBJ2-2 | TRBV7-8 | CASSLGLGNTGELFF | TGTGCCAGCAGCTTAGGATTGGGGAACACCGGGGAGCTGTTTTTT
. | 16 | . | TRBJ2-3 | TRBV7-8 | CASSANPSAPEDTQYF | TGTGCCAGCAGCGCAAACCCCAGCGCCCCTGAGGATACGCAGTATTTT
. | 14 | . | TRBJ2-7 | TRBV7-7 | CASSLEVGGYEQYF | TGTGCCAGCAGCTTAGAAGTGGGCGGGTACGAGCAGTACTTC
. | 15 | . | TRBJ2-7 | TRBV11-2 | CASSLGAEFDYEQYF | TGTGCCAGCAGCTTGGGAGCGGAGTTTGACTACGAGCAGTACTTC
. | 14 | TRBD2 | TRBJ2-7 | TRBV30 | CAWRLLAGTHEQYF | TGTGCCTGGAGACTACTAGCGGGAACCCACGAGCAGTACTTC
. | 15 | . | TRBJ2-7 | TRBV6-5 | CASSYSGESSYEQYF | TGTGCCAGCAGTTACTCGGGAGAGAGCTCCTACGAGCAGTACTTC
. | 16 | . | TRBJ1-2 | TRBV19 | CASSTTPGRAGYGYTF | TGTGCCAGTAGCACCACCCCCGGCCGGGCGGGATATGGCTACACCTTC
. | 15 | . | TRBJ1-1 | TRBV19 | CASSPGQHPNTEAFF | TGTGCCAGTAGTCCCGGACAGCACCCGAACACTGAAGCTTTCTTT
. | 14 | . | TRBJ1-5 | TRBV2 | CASRMGGGNQPQHF | TGTGCCAGCAGGATGGGGGGAGGGAATCAGCCCCAGCATTTT